This TCR beta chain originates from a study of blood T cells in healthy people across ages. This CDR3 contains 13 residues. Germline loops: CDR1 SQVTM, CDR2 ANQGSEA. J gave up 6 bases and V 7 bases, and 7 bases lay outside the gene matches. The second PCR ran about 6 to 12 cycles with a sample-barcoded 5' primer and J-beta primers. TCRdb ran MiXCR on the 5' RACE reads and lists one entry per CDR3 protein. The data hold some 1.7 million distinct CDR3 sequences, with about 30% observed a single time. This chain connects TRBV29-1 to TRBJ2-2; 8 bases align to TRBD1. What was sequenced was blood. The origin of this receptor is a woman in her twenties or thirties in good health. Here the CDR3 reads CSARTGIPGELFF. CDR3 DNA: TGCAGCGCTCGGACAGGGATCCCCGGGGAGCTGTTTTTT.